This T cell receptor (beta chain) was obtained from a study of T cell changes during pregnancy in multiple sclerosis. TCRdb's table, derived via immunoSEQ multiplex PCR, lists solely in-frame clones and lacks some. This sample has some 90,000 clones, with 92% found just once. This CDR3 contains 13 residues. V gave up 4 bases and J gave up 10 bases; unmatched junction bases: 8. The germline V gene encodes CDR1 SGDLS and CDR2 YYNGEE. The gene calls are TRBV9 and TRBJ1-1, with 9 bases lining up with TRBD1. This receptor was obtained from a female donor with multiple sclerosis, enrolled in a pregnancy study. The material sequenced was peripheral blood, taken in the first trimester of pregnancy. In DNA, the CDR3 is TGTGCCAGCAGCATGGGACAGGGCGCTGCAGCTTTCTTT. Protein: CASSMGQGAAAFF.